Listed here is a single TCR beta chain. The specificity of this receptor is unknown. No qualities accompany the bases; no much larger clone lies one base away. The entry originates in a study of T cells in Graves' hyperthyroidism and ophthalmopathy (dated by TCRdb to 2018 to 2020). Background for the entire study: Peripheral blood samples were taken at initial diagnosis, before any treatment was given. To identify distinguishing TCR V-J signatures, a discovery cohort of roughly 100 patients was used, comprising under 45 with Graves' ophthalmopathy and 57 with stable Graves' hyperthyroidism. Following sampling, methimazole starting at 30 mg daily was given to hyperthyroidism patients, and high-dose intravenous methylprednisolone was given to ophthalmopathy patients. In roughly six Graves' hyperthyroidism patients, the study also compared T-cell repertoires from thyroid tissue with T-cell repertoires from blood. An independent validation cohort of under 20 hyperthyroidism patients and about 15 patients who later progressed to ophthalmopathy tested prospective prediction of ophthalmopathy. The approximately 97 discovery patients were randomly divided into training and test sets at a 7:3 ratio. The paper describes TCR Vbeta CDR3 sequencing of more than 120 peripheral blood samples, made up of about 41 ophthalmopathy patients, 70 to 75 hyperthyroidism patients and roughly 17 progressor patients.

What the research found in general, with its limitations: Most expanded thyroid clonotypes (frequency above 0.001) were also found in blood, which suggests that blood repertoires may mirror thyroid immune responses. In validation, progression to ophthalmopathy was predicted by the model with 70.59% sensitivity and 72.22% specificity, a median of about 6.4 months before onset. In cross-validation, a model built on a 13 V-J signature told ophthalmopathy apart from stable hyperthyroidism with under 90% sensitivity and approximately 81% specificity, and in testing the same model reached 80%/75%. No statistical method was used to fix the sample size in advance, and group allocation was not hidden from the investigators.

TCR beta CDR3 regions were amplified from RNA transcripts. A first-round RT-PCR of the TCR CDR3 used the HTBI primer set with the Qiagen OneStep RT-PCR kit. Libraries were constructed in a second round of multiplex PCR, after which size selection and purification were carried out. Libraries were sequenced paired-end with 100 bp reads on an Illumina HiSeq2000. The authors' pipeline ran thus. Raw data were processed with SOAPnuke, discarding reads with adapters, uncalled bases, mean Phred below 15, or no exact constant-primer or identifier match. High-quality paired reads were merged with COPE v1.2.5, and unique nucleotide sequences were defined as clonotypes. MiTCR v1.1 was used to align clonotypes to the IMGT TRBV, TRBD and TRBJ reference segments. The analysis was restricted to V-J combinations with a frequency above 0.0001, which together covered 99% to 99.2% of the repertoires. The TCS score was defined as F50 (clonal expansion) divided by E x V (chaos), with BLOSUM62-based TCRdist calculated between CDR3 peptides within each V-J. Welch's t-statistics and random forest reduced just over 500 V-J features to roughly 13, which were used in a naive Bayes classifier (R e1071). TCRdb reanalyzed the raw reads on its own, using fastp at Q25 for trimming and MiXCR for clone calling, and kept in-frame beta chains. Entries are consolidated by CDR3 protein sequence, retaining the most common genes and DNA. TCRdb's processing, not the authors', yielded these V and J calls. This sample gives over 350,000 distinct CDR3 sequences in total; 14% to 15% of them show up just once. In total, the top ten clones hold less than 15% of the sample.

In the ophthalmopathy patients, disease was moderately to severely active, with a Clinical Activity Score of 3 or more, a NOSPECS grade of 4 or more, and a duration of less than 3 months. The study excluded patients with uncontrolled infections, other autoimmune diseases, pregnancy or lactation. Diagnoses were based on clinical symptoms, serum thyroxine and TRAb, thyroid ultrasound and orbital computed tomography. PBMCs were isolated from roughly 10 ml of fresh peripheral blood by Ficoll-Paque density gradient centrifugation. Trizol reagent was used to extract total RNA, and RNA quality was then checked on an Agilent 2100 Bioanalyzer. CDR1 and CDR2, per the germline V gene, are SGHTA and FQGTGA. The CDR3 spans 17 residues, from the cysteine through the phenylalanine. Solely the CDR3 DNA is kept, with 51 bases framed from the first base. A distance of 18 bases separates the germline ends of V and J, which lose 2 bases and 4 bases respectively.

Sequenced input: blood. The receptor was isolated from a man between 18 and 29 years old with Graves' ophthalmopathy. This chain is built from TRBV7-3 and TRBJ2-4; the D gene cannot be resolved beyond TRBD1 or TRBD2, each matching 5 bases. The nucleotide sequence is TGTGCCAGCAGCTTATATCAGGGAGAGGGGCCTAAAAACATTCAGTACTTC. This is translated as CASSLYQGEGPKNIQYF. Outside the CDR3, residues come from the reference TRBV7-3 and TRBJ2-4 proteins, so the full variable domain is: GAGVSQTPSNKVTEKGKYVELRCDPISGHTALYWYRQSLGQGPEFLIYFQGTGAADDSGLPNDRFFAVRPEGSVSTLKIQRTERGDSAVYLCASSLYQGEGPKNIQYFGAGTRLSVL.